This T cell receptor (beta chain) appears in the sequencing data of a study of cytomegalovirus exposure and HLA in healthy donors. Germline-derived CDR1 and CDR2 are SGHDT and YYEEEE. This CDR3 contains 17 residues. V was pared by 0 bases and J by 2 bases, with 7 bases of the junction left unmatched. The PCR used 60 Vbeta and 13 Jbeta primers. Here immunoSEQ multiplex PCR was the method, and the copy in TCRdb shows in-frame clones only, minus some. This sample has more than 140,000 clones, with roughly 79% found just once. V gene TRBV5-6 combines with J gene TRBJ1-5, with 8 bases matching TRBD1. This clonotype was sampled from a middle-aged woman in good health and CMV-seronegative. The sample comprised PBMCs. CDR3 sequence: CASSLGPPDRGNQPQHF. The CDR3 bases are TGTGCCAGCAGCTTGGGGCCCCCGGACAGGGGCAATCAGCCCCAGCATTTT. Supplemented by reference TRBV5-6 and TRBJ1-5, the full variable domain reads DAGVTQSPTHLIKTRGQQVTLRCSPKSGHDTVSWYQQALGQGPQFIFQYYEEEERQRGNFPDRFSGHQFPNYSSELNVNALLLGDSALYLCASSLGPPDRGNQPQHFGDGTRLSIL.